This T cell receptor beta chain derives from a study of blood T cell repertoires in COVID-19. Study in general: Spain, Italy and the United States supplied samples that represented acute and convalescent COVID-19. T cells, B-cell-depleted T cells, or PBMCs provided the cDNA or gDNA that served as material.

J lost 2 bases, V lost 4 bases, and 14 bases had no gene match. This CDR3 has 19 amino acids. CDR1 SGHTA and CDR2 FQGNSA come from the germline V gene. As processed by the authors: Amplification of reference gene primers provided the estimated nucleated cell counts. Produced via immunoSEQ multiplex PCR; TCRdb's table is partial and in-frame only. V and J calls and clone size are as listed in that table; D and trimming were resolved from the DNA. The sample contains approximately 170,000 clones, around 83% of which appear only once. This sequence originates from a man aged 65 to 79 who had recovered from COVID-19. Material: peripheral blood. V usage is TRBV7-2 and J usage is TRBJ2-3; 11 bases are shared with TRBD2. The CDR3: CASSSRTSGGIGFTDTQYF. In DNA, the CDR3 is TGTGCCAGCAGCTCACGTACTAGCGGGGGTATAGGCTTCACAGATACGCAGTATTTT.